This is a list of T cell receptor beta chains from one sample in a study of T cell repertoires in cytomegalovirus infection. TCRdb redid the calling of the reads with MiXCR, one entry per CDR3 protein. The data show fewer than 200,000 distinct CDR3 sequences, with 15% to 20% seen just once and about 3% held by the top ten. Input material: PBMCs. These receptor sequences come from a human donor in good health (CMV status not recorded). Some clones in this sample may be carry-over from other donors' samples. Each CDR3 is given with its conserved first and last residue. Fields, in order: J gene, V gene, CDR3 protein.

TRBJ2-3 TRBV6-1 CASSPSALDTQYF
TRBJ2-3 TRBV7-2 CASSPDTDTEYF
TRBJ1-4 TRBV6-1 CASSREVREKLFF
TRBJ2-5 TRBV25-1 CASSEKVGETQYF
TRBJ2-7 TRBV4-1 CASSQEETGVREQYF
TRBJ2-7 TRBV28 CASSSPGTAGEQYF
TRBJ1-5 TRBV28 CASRSPDLSNQPQHF
TRBJ2-5 TRBV5-1 CASSLRFTGGPLGETQYF
TRBJ2-1 TRBV7-3 CASSKGPSSYNEQFF
TRBJ1-1 TRBV11-2 CASSLVLGGRLVGAFF
TRBJ2-7 TRBV7-2 CASSLVEGPYEQYF
TRBJ2-2 TRBV7-9 CASTDRGSNIGELFF
TRBJ1-2 TRBV20-1 CSANSRGLPGYTF
TRBJ2-6 TRBV19 CASSYRASGANVLTF
TRBJ2-1 TRBV7-7 CASSLEQGEQFF
TRBJ1-3 TRBV3-1 CASSQPWEGQPGNTIYF
TRBJ1-1 TRBV19 CASSITSKTEAFF
TRBJ1-6 TRBV7-2 CASSRDRVYSPLHF
TRBJ1-2 TRBV28 CASSRSMNGYTF
TRBJ1-2 TRBV7-2 CASSLAGYYGYTF
TRBJ1-2 TRBV27 CASTLVGGAGGYTF
TRBJ2-3 TRBV6-6 CASSYTSGAGRDTQYF
TRBJ2-2 TRBV19 CVSSILPGGPGELFF
TRBJ2-2 TRBV19 CASRGTGFGRTGELFF
TRBJ2-7 TRBV11-2 CASSLRLAGGPYEQYF
TRBJ1-1 TRBV5-4 CASSLVSGRTEAFF
TRBJ2-5 TRBV7-3 CASSLSTGGTQYF
TRBJ2-7 TRBV7-3 CASSPSLGGEQYF
TRBJ2-1 TRBV29-1 CSTTSGRARYNEQFF
TRBJ2-1 TRBV7-2 CASSFYSGRASNEQFF
TRBJ1-1 TRBV5-1 CASSWDGVDTEAFF
TRBJ2-7 TRBV4-1 CASSQVLAGAYEQYF
TRBJ1-4 TRBV15 CATSRDDTASEKLFF
TRBJ2-7 TRBV18 CASSPGTSRGEQYF
TRBJ1-5 TRBV5-6 CASSLGDQPQHF
TRBJ2-5 TRBV20-1 CSAPRQGPEETQYF
TRBJ1-2 TRBV7-6 CASSVGGAEGYTF
TRBJ1-4 TRBV7-9 CASNQQGLSEKLFF
TRBJ2-1 TRBV29-1 CSVGSATGLYNEQFF
TRBJ1-2 TRBV7-2 CASSTDLYGYTF
TRBJ1-5 TRBV19 CASTHRGFRNQPQHF
TRBJ2-1 TRBV7-2 CASSLEMVASGKFYNEQFF
TRBJ1-5 TRBV28 CASSTTGTNQPQHF
TRBJ1-1 TRBV25-1 CASSELRQGNTEAFF
TRBJ2-1 TRBV12-3/TRBV12-4 CASSRAGKGSYNEQFF
TRBJ2-1 TRBV7-2 CASSSRDRGRRGRFF
TRBJ2-2 TRBV7-3 CASRYTGTNTGELFF
TRBJ1-1 TRBV7-2 CASSPGKGRGTEAFF
TRBJ2-2 TRBV5-3 CASSGGQGNTGELFF
TRBJ2-1 TRBV7-3 CASSLGVGSANEQFF
TRBJ2-1 TRBV28 CASSFQSEGSYNEQFF
TRBJ2-3 TRBV20-1 CSARVLGQEVTDTQYF
TRBJ2-5 TRBV28 CASSLGPSVGTQYF
TRBJ2-6 TRBV10-3 CAISPSGANVLTF